This T cell receptor beta chain was identified in a study of monozygotic twins with cystic fibrosis. Assay: immunoSEQ multiplex PCR; the TCRdb copy retains only in-frame clones and omits some. The sample carries some 14,000 clones, 80% to 90% recorded once. The germline V gene has CDR1 KGHSH and CDR2 LQKENI. The CDR3 totals 14 residues. Between the trimmed V and J ends, which lost 3 bases and 3 bases, there was a span of 11 bases. The chain joins TRBV18 to TRBJ1-1; D might be TRBD1 (5 bases). The TCR originated in a boy between 5 and 17 years old with cystic fibrosis. Sequenced material: blood. CDR3 nucleotide sequence: TGTGCCAGCTCACCCACTCTCAGGGACACTGAAGCTTTCTTT. Translating it yields CASSPTLRDTEAFF. Full variable domain (missing parts from reference TRBV18 and TRBJ1-1): NAGVMQNPRHLVRRRGQEARLRCSPMKGHSHVYWYRQLPEEGLKFMVYLQKENIIDESGMPKERFSAEFPKEGPSILRIQQVVRGDSAAYFCASSPTLRDTEAFFGQGTRLTVV.